Listed below are T cell receptor beta chains from one sample, sequenced in a study of CD8+CD57+ T cells in acquired aplastic anemia. TCRdb reprocessed the reads via MiXCR and lists one record per CDR3 protein. This sample carries about 220,000 distinct CDR3 sequences, 34% of them seen once, and the ten largest clones take approximately 1.2%. The sample comprised sorted CD4+, CD8+, or CD8+CD57+ T cells (not recorded which) from PBMCs. The receptors shown here come from a human donor in good health, serving as a control. Both conserved end residues are part of each CDR3. The D gene is left open where the match is weak. The size field is filled for only some rows; it gives once, few, many or a size class.

TRBD1	-	TRBV30	TRBJ2-3	TGTGCCTGTCGGGACAGGGGGTCGGCAGATACGCAGTATTTT	CACRDRGSADTQYF
-	-	TRBV15	TRBJ1-2	TGTGCCACCAGCCGGGAGAACTATGGCTACACCTTC	CATSRENYGYTF
-	-	TRBV5-7	TRBJ1-1	TGTGCCAGCAGCCGGACCCTAGTGGGGGCTTTCTTT	CASSRTLVGAFF
-	many	TRBV19	TRBJ2-3	TGTGCCAGTAGTATCCTGGATACGCAGTATTTT	CASSILDTQYF